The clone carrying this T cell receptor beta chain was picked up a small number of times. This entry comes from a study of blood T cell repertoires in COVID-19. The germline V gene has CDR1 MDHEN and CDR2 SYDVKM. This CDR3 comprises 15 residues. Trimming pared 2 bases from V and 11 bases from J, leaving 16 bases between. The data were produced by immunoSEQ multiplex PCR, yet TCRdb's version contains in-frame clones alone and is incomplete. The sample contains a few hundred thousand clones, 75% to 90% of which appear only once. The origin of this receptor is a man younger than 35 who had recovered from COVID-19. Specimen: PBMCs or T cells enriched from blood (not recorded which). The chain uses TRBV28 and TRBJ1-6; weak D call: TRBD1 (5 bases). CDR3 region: CASSLGGRASPPLHF. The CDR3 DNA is TGTGCCAGCAGTTTAGGTGGCAGGGCTAGTCCACCCCTCCACTTT. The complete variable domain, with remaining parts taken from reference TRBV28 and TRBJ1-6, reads DVKVTQSSRYLVKRTGEKVFLECVQDMDHENMFWYRQDPGLGLRLIYFSYDVKMKEKGDIPEGYSVSREKKERFSLILESASTNQTSMYLCASSLGGRASPPLHFGNGTRLTVT.